Each of the 25 T cell receptor beta chains below was sequenced from the same sample in a study of CD4 T cells in relation to SARS-CoV-2 and coronaviruses. Unexposed donor CD4+ T cells date from about 2011-2018, before the COVID-19 pandemic. The repertoire was sequenced with immunoSEQ multiplex PCR; TCRdb's copy has only in-frame clones and lacks some. Among about 68,000 clones listed, 80% to 95% were seen once. Input material: naive CD4+ T cells from PBMCs. Subset reported: naive CD4+ T cells isolated by negative enrichment. The receptor set was obtained from a human donor in good health.

The chain has TRBV4-1 and TRBJ1-1; 7 bases match TRBD1. CDR3 length equals 16 residues. V trimming: 3 bases; J trimming: 3 bases; junction bases outside the gene matches: 10. Per the germline V gene, CDR1 is MGHRA and CDR2 is YSYEKL. This CDR3 reads CASSHSPGTEYTEAFF. Here the CDR3 DNA reads TGCGCCAGCAGCCACTCGCCCGGGACAGAGTACACTGAAGCTTTCTTT.

The chain recombines TRBV28 with TRBJ2-5, with 7 bases matching TRBD2. The junction had 5 bases not matched to a gene; V was cut back by 2 bases and J by 5 bases. This CDR3 has 14 residues. CDR1 MDHEN and CDR2 SYDVKM come from the germline V gene. The CDR3, as DNA: TGTGCCAGCAGTTTAACGTTAGCGGGCGAGACCCAGTACTTC. As protein: CASSLTLAGETQYF.

V is TRBV11-2 and J is TRBJ2-7; 7 positions match TRBD1. This CDR3 region has 15 residues. Germline trimming cut 5 bases from V and 5 bases from J; bases unmatched to any gene: 12. Germline CDR1 and CDR2: SGHAT and FQNNGV. The CDR3 is CASSNRRQGRNEQYF. The CDR3 DNA reads TGTGCCAGCAGCAACAGGAGACAGGGAAGGAACGAGCAGTACTTC. Drawing the rest from reference TRBV11-2 and TRBJ2-7, the complete variable domain is EAGVAQSPRYKIIEKRQSVAFWCNPISGHATLYWYQQILGQGPKLLIQFQNNGVVDDSQLPKDRFSAERLKGVDSTLKIQPAKLEDSAVYLCASSNRRQGRNEQYFGPGTRLTVT.

The V gene is TRBV25-1, the J gene TRBJ2-7, with TRBD1 matching 7 bases. The CDR3 has 15 amino acids. Germline lookup yields CDR1 MGHDK and CDR2 SYGVNS. The V gene end was trimmed by 1 base and the J gene end by 0 bases; junction bases not matched to a gene: 3. The CDR3: CASSEWDSRSYEQYF. The CDR3 coding sequence is TGTGCCAGCAGTGAATGGGACAGTCGCTCCTACGAGCAGTACTTC.

The genes are TRBV5-1 and TRBJ2-1; TRBD2 is a possible D gene (5 bases). Germline V gives CDR1 SGHRS, CDR2 YFSETQ. The CDR3 spans 14 residues. V shed 6 bases and J shed 9 bases, with 19 bases lying between them. CDR3 in DNA: TGCGCCAGCAACCTCGGTGTGGGAGTACTTGAGCAGTTCTTC. It codes for CASNLGVGVLEQFF.

This chain links TRBV9 with TRBJ2-7, with TRBD1 as a possible D gene (6 bases). Germline V lookup: CDR1 SGDLS, CDR2 YYNGEE. The CDR3 is 16 residues long. The V end lost 0 bases, the J end lost 4 bases, and 17 bases lay between the germline ends. The CDR3 DNA follows: TGTGCCAGCAGCGTAGCTTTGACAGGCCTCAGGTACGAGCAGTACTTC. Translating gives CASSVALTGLRYEQYF. The whole variable domain, remainder taken from reference TRBV9 and TRBJ2-7, is DSGVTQTPKHLITATGQRVTLRCSPRSGDLSVYWYQQSLDQGLQFLIQYYNGEERAKGNILERFSAQQFPDLHSELNLSSLELGDSALYFCASSVALTGLRYEQYFGPGTRLTVT.

This rearrangement joins TRBV5-5 to TRBJ2-3, with 10 positions matching TRBD2. The CDR3 contains 14 residues. CDR1 is SGHKS, CDR2 YYEKEE, per germline (reference sequence). V was clipped by 3 bases and J by 9 bases; unmatched bases: 7. DNA of the CDR3: TGTGCCAGCAGCTCGGACCTAGCGGGGGTCACGCAGTATTTT. Translation: CASSSDLAGVTQYF.

This chain uses TRBV5-4 with TRBJ2-7, with 8 bases that match TRBD1. Germline V gene lookup returns CDR1 SGHNT and CDR2 YYREEE (reference sequence). Trimming took 3 bases from V and 2 from J; bases not matched to a gene: 4. The CDR3 is made up of 14 amino acids. DNA of the CDR3: TGTGCCAGCAGCTGGGACAGGAGCCCCTACGAGCAGTACTTC. It yields the protein CASSWDRSPYEQYF.

The chain has TRBV30 and TRBJ2-5; D remains ambiguous. The CDR3 contains 11 residues. Germline V CDR1 and CDR2: GTSNPN, SVGIG (reference sequence). Between the trimmed V and J ends, which lost 1 base and 2 bases, there was a span of 2 bases. CDR3 nucleotide sequence: TGTGCCTGGAGTGGGCAAGAGACCCAGTACTTC. It yields the protein CAWSGQETQYF. Complete variable domain (other parts from reference TRBV30 and TRBJ2-5): SQTIHQWPATLVQPVGSPLSLECTVEGTSNPNLYWYRQAAGRGLQLLFYSVGIGQISSEVPQNLSASRPQDRQFILSSKKLLLSDSGFYLCAWSGQETQYFGPGTRLLVL.

This clone has more than one count but fewer than ten. The chain has TRBV7-9 and TRBJ1-6; D might be TRBD1 (6 bases). V was trimmed by 4 bases and J by 7 bases, leaving 11 bases between them. This CDR3 spans 14 amino acids. Looked up from germline, CDR1 is SEHNR and CDR2 is FQNEAQ (reference sequence). The CDR3 here is CASSSGQRNSPLHF. In DNA form, the CDR3 reads TGTGCCAGCAGCTCCGGACAGCGGAATTCACCCCTCCACTTT.

The chain has TRBV5-1 and TRBJ1-1; D unresolved. The CDR3 length is 15 residues. V was cut by 1 base and J by 5 bases, with 15 bases left in between. The germline V gene encodes CDR1 SGHRS and CDR2 YFSETQ. This CDR3 reads CASSLMIIGKTEAFF. In nucleotides, the CDR3 is TGCGCCAGCAGCTTGATGATTATCGGGAAGACTGAAGCTTTCTTT.

The rearrangement uses TRBV11-3 and TRBJ2-2; TRBD1 or TRBD2 may be the D gene (5 bases each). In germline, CDR1 is SGHNT, CDR2 YENEEA. Trimming removed 5 bases from V and 3 bases from J, with 19 bases in between. The CDR3 spans 17 residues. The CDR3 nucleotides read TGTGCCAGCAGCCCGGGGCCCCGGGGTGGTTACACCGGGGAGCTGTTTTTT. Translated: CASSPGPRGGYTGELFF. The entire variable domain, with the rest obtained from reference TRBV11-3 and TRBJ2-2, is as follows: EAGVVQSPRYKIIEKKQPVAFWCNPISGHNTLYWYLQNLGQGPELLIRYENEEAVDDSQLPKDRFSAERLKGVDSTLKIQPAELGDSAVYLCASSPGPRGGYTGELFFGEGSRLTVL.

V is TRBV11-2 and J is TRBJ1-1; 8 bases line up with TRBD1. With V trimmed by 0 bases and J by 7 bases, 10 bases remained unmatched. Germline V CDR1 and CDR2: SGHAT, FQNNGV. The CDR3 has 16 residues. This CDR3 is CASSLDVGTGSYEAFF. CDR3 DNA sequence: TGTGCCAGCAGCTTAGATGTCGGGACAGGATCTTATGAAGCTTTCTTT.

J is TRBJ2-4 and V is TRBV5-4; the D gene is possibly TRBD2 (7 bases). This CDR3 contains 14 residues. V lost 4 bases, J lost 8 bases, and 16 bases lay in between. Germline-derived CDR1 and CDR2 are SGHNT and YYREEE (reference sequence). The CDR3 nucleotides read TGTGCCAGCAGCCCGCGAGGGGGGGAGGACATTCAGTACTTC. As protein: CASSPRGGEDIQYF.

The chain is built from TRBV5-6 and TRBJ1-2; D is perhaps TRBD1 (5 bases). The V and J ends lost 3 bases and 1 base respectively, with 10 bases between them. Germline CDR1 SGHDT, CDR2 YYEEEE. The CDR3 extends over 14 amino acids. In DNA, the CDR3 is TGTGCCAGCAGCTGGGCTCAGGGTAACTATGGCTACACCTTC. Residues: CASSWAQGNYGYTF.

This rearrangement joins TRBV4-3 to TRBJ2-2, with D possibly being TRBD1 (5 bases). Germline V lookup: CDR1 LGHNA, CDR2 YSLEER. Trimming left V 5 bases short and J 3 bases short, with 10 bases between. CDR3 length equals 14 residues. The CDR3 DNA sequence: TGCGCCAGCAGCGACAGAACCTACACCGGGGAGCTGTTTTTT. It is translated as CASSDRTYTGELFF.

V and J are TRBV3-1 (or the pseudogene TRBV3-2) and TRBJ1-1, with TRBD1 as a possible D gene (5 bases). Trimming shortened V by 4 bases and J by 4 bases, and 13 bases separated the two germline ends. Germline V gives CDR1 LGHDT, CDR2 YNNKEL (reference sequence). This CDR3 is 14 amino acids long. The CDR3 loop reads CASSPRGISTEAFF. The DNA of the CDR3 is TGTGCCAGCAGCCCCCGGGGGATTAGCACTGAAGCTTTCTTT.

This clone was seen only a few times. The chain employs TRBV12-3 or TRBV12-4 and TRBJ2-1; 9 positions agree with TRBD2. V lost 4 bases, J lost 10 bases, and 5 bases stayed unmatched. CDR3 size: 13 residues. CDR3 DNA: TGTGCCAGCAGTTCACGGACTAGCGAGGAGCAGTTCTTC. It specifies CASSSRTSEEQFF.

This chain links TRBV25-1 with TRBJ1-1; TRBD1 matches at 8 bases. This CDR3 has 16 amino acids. Looked up from germline, CDR1 is MGHDK and CDR2 is SYGVNS. V was pared by 3 bases and J by 7 bases, with 13 bases of the junction left unmatched. CDR3 nucleotide sequence: TGTGCCAGCAGTGACCATGACCCCGGACAGGGATATGAAGCTTTCTTT. Translated, it gives CASSDHDPGQGYEAFF.

This chain connects TRBV2 to TRBJ1-2, with D perhaps matching TRBD1 (6 bases). Looked up from germline, CDR1 is SNHLY and CDR2 is FYNNEI. This CDR3 contains 12 residues. V shed 7 bases and J shed 6 bases, with 12 bases lying between them. CDR3: CASIGRGNGYTF. Written as DNA, the CDR3 is TGTGCCAGCATCGGCAGGGGTAATGGCTACACCTTC. Looking up the rest from reference TRBV2 and TRBJ1-2 gives the full variable domain: EPEVTQTPSHQVTQMGQEVILRCVPISNHLYFYWYRQILGQKVEFLVSFYNNEISEKSEIFDDQFSVERPDGSNFTLKIRSTKLEDSAMYFCASIGRGNGYTFGSGTRLTVV.

V is TRBV7-9 and J is TRBJ2-5; no definite D call. V was shortened by 2 bases and J by 5 bases, with 12 bases between the two germline ends. There are 14 residues in the CDR3. CDR1 is SEHNR and CDR2 is FQNEAQ in the germline V gene (reference sequence). In DNA form, the CDR3 reads TGTGCCAGCAGCTTACCAATGGGTAGGGAGACCCAGTACTTC. This sequence encodes CASSLPMGRETQYF.

The J gene is TRBJ1-6, the V gene TRBV28; D is unclear. CDR1 and CDR2 (germline): MDHEN, SYDVKM. Trimming removed 6 bases at V and 12 bases at J, with 15 bases between. This CDR3 region has 13 residues. The CDR3 region is CASSSGPTRPLHF. CDR3 bases: TGTGCCAGCAGCTCAGGACCGACTAGACCCCTCCACTTT.

The chain carries TRBV7-6 and TRBJ1-6; 7 bases line up with TRBD1. From germline, CDR1 is SGHVS and CDR2 FNYEAQ. The V and J ends lost 0 bases and 6 bases, in that order; junction bases with no gene match: 2. The CDR3 has 15 residues. The DNA of the CDR3 is TGTGCCAGCAGCTTAGCACAGGGGAGTAATTCACCCCTCCACTTT. Encoded protein: CASSLAQGSNSPLHF.

The V gene is TRBV6-5, the J gene TRBJ2-3; tentatively, D is TRBD1 or TRBD2 (5 bases each). CDR3 length: 15 amino acids. The germline gives CDR1 MNHEY, CDR2 SVGAGI. The V and J ends lost 7 bases and 0 bases respectively, with 14 bases between them. The CDR3 DNA reads TGTGCCAGCATGAGGGGACCCTCTAGCACAGATACGCAGTATTTT. It codes for CASMRGPSSTDTQYF.

This clone appeared a few times. The chain uses TRBV7-9 and TRBJ1-1, with 9 bases matching TRBD1. The CDR3 runs 15 residues. V gave up 3 bases and J gave up 1 base; unmatched junction bases: 3. Germline V gene lookup returns CDR1 SEHNR and CDR2 FQNEAQ (reference sequence). The CDR3 sequence is CASSLGQGANTEAFF. CDR3 bases: TGTGCCAGCAGCTTGGGACAGGGTGCGAACACTGAAGCTTTCTTT.